The 23 T cell receptor beta chains listed next were all sequenced from one sample in a study of shared clonotypes between healthy human individuals (dated by TCRdb to the early 2020s). Receptors were amplified or captured by the immunoSEQ multiplex PCR assay. TCRdb obtained this table from immuneACCESS and retained in-frame rearrangements with V and J assigned. These tables miss some clones; where compared with another copy, unresolved V genes account for less than half of the shortfall, and the remainder is unexplained. The sample table shows some 1.5 million clones, and around 98% are seen once. The top ten hold about 0.45% of the sample. Sequenced material: naive CD4+ T cells sorted from blood. The cell subset or site label, as the study defines it: CD45RA+ positively selected. Receptor source: a man younger than 40 in good health.

DNA for the CDR3: TGTGCCAGCAGTCAAAGGGTCCATGAGCAGTTCTTC. Its protein product is CASSQRVHEQFF. The chain combines TRBV28 with TRBJ2-1; D is uncertain. This CDR3 region has 12 residues. V lost 5 bases, J lost 8 bases, and 10 bases lay in between. In germline, CDR1 is MDHEN, CDR2 SYDVKM.

The V call is TRBV14, the J call TRBJ2-3; D is undetermined. The V gene lost 1 base and the J gene lost 5 bases, with 10 bases spanning the gap. Germline V gene data show CDR1 as SGHDN and CDR2 as FVKESK. This CDR3 region has 14 residues. The CDR3 is CASSQVRVLDTQYF. CDR3 in DNA: TGTGCCAGCAGCCAAGTTAGAGTTTTAGATACGCAGTATTTT.

V and J are TRBV18 and TRBJ2-2, with no clear D. V lost 3 bases to trimming and J lost 0 bases, with 11 bases between them. This CDR3 spans 16 amino acids. CDR1 and CDR2 (germline): KGHSH, LQKENI. The CDR3 DNA is TGTGCCAGCTCACCCGCGTTAACAGCGAACACCGGGGAGCTGTTTTTT. Protein product: CASSPALTANTGELFF.

With regard to this clone: This sample also contains other DNA sequences that code for the same CDR3. The gene calls are TRBV5-1 and TRBJ2-7; 10 bases line up with TRBD1. From germline, CDR1 is SGHRS and CDR2 YFSETQ. J gave up 0 bases and V 4 bases, and 4 bases lay outside the gene matches. The CDR3 sequence is 15 residues long. DNA of the CDR3: TGCGCCAGCAGCCCGGGACAGGGGCGCTCCTACGAGCAGTACTTC. It yields the protein CASSPGQGRSYEQYF.

This sequence joins TRBV29-1 and TRBJ2-6, with 7 bases fitting TRBD1. CDR3 length: 15 residues. V was clipped by 5 bases and J by 1 base; unmatched bases: 5. Germline V gene lookup returns CDR1 SQVTM and CDR2 ANQGSEA. CDR3 in amino acids: CSVLGTVSGANVLTF. The CDR3 bases are TGCAGCGTTCTGGGGACAGTATCTGGGGCCAACGTCCTGACTTTC.

V and J are TRBV12-5 and TRBJ1-1; D is possibly TRBD1 (6 bases). This CDR3 spans 15 amino acids. Germline values: CDR1 LGHNT, CDR2 FRNRAP. Trimming cost V 1 base and J 6 bases, with 15 bases left between them. The CDR3 nucleotides read TGTGCTAGTGGTTTGGGGGACACGGCGGGTCCTGAAGCTTTCTTT. Translating it yields CASGLGDTAGPEAFF.

The V call is TRBV6-5, the J call TRBJ1-4, with unresolved D. CDR1 and CDR2 from the germline V gene are MNHEY and SVGAGI. V was cut by 2 bases and J by 14 bases, with 18 bases left in between. The CDR3 has 14 amino acids. This chain's CDR3 is CASSYGLLRGVLFF. The CDR3 DNA reads TGTGCCAGCAGTTACGGTTTGTTACGGGGTGTGCTGTTTTTT.

This clone has a single count. The rearrangement uses TRBV13 and TRBJ1-1; D is perhaps TRBD1 (6 bases). V lost 4 bases to trimming and J lost 10 bases, with 25 bases between them. This CDR3 is built from 16 residues. The germline gives CDR1 PRHDT, CDR2 FYEKMQ (reference sequence). This CDR3 is CASSYMDRTPLGGAFF. The CDR3 DNA reads as TGTGCCAGCAGCTACATGGACAGAACTCCCCTCGGCGGAGCTTTCTTT. Full variable domain (rest looked up from reference TRBV13 and TRBJ1-1): AAGVIQSPRHLIKEKRETATLKCYPIPRHDTVYWYQQGPGQDPQFLISFYEKMQSDKGSIPDRFSAQQFSDYHSELNMSSLELGDSALYFCASSYMDRTPLGGAFFGQGTRLTVV.

Comment on this clone: This sample also contains other DNA sequences that code for the same CDR3. The rearrangement uses TRBV7-2 and TRBJ2-7; TRBD2 matches at 10 bases. The CDR3 is 15 residues long. The V segment lost 2 bases and the J segment 4 bases; nucleotides outside the gene matches: 5. From germline, CDR1 is SGHTA and CDR2 FQGNSA. CDR3 loop: CASSLLAGASYEQYF. The CDR3 nucleotides read TGTGCCAGCAGCTTACTAGCGGGAGCGTCGTACGAGCAGTACTTC. The full variable domain, its missing parts supplied by reference TRBV7-2 and TRBJ2-7, is GAGVSQSPSNKVTEKGKDVELRCDPISGHTALYWYRQSLGQGLEFLIYFQGNSAPDKSGLPSDRFSAERTGGSVSTLTIQRTQQEDSAVYLCASSLLAGASYEQYFGPGTRLTVT.

The chain uses TRBV14 and TRBJ2-7; 7 bases are shared with TRBD2. CDR3 length equals 15 residues. CDR1 and CDR2 (germline): SGHDN, FVKESK. Losses at the gene ends were 0 bases for V and 4 bases for J; bases not matched to a gene: 6. This CDR3 reads CASSQDKTSKYEQYF. The CDR3 nucleotides read TGTGCCAGCAGCCAAGACAAGACTAGCAAATACGAGCAGTACTTC.

The chain is built from TRBV7-2 and TRBJ2-7; D is perhaps TRBD2 (5 bases). The CDR3 has 13 residues. Germline-derived CDR1 and CDR2 are SGHTA and FQGNSA. Trimming shortened V by 4 bases and J by 0 bases, and 7 bases separated the two germline ends. This chain's CDR3 is CASSSSSSYEQYF. The CDR3 nucleotides are TGTGCCAGCAGCTCTAGCAGCTCCTACGAGCAGTACTTC.

V and J are TRBV7-6 and TRBJ2-7, with 8 nucleotides matching TRBD2. The CDR3 has 14 amino acids. V lost 5 bases, J lost 6 bases, and 9 bases stayed unmatched. The germline V gene encodes CDR1 SGHVS and CDR2 FNYEAQ. The CDR3 DNA is TGTGCCAGCAGCCCACTAGCGGAGAAGGGCGAGCAGTACTTC. Translation: CASSPLAEKGEQYF.

The gene calls are TRBV2 and TRBJ1-5; no reliable D call. In germline, CDR1 is SNHLY, CDR2 FYNNEI. The CDR3 loop spans 15 amino acids. Trimming shortened V by 4 bases and J by 0 bases, and 10 bases separated the two germline ends. CDR3 residues: CASSGSLYSNQPQHF. DNA for the CDR3: TGTGCCAGCAGTGGGTCCCTCTATAGCAATCAGCCCCAGCATTTT.

Here the CDR3 reads CASSQVLAGQITDTQYF. The CDR3 DNA reads as TGTGCCAGCAGCCAAGTACTAGCGGGGCAAATAACGGATACGCAGTATTTT. V is TRBV4-2 and J is TRBJ2-3; 10 nucleotides align to TRBD2. The trim removed 1 base at V and 6 bases at J, leaving 10 bases unmatched. Germline V gene data show CDR1 as LGHNA and CDR2 as YNFKEQ. CDR3 length: 17 residues.

The genes are TRBV2 and TRBJ1-2; no clear D. The CDR3 has 11 residues. The germline V gene has CDR1 SNHLY and CDR2 FYNNEI. Trimming removed 7 bases at V and 2 bases at J, with 5 bases between. DNA for the CDR3: TGTGCCAGCAAAGAGAACTATGGCTACACCTTC. Protein sequence: CASKENYGYTF.

V usage is TRBV28 and J usage is TRBJ2-3, with TRBD2 matching over 15 bases. The CDR3 loop spans 17 amino acids. V shed 4 bases, J shed 6 bases, and the junction held 8 bases outside the gene matches. Germline loops: CDR1 MDHEN, CDR2 SYDVKM. CDR3 loop: CASSSMGLAGGRDTQYF. Written as DNA, the CDR3 is TGTGCCAGCAGTTCAATGGGACTAGCGGGAGGTCGGGATACGCAGTATTTT.

The rearrangement uses TRBV15 and TRBJ2-5, with a weak D call TRBD2 (6 bases). V gave up 0 bases and J gave up 5 bases, with 16 bases separating them. Germline CDR1 and CDR2: LNHNV and YYDKDF (reference sequence). The length of the CDR3 is 16 residues. This CDR3 reads CATSRDLAEGEETQYF. The DNA for the CDR3 is TGTGCCACCAGCAGAGATTTGGCGGAGGGCGAGGAGACCCAGTACTTC.

About this clone: In the same sample, other DNA sequences code for this CDR3. This chain links TRBV18 with TRBJ1-5, with D perhaps matching TRBD1 (6 bases). This CDR3 has 16 residues. The germline V gene encodes CDR1 KGHSH and CDR2 LQKENI. V dropped 2 bases and J dropped 1 base, with 12 bases sitting between them. CDR3: CASSPGGQGSNQPQHF. CDR3 bases: TGTGCCAGCTCACCAGGGGGGCAGGGCAGCAATCAGCCCCAGCATTTT.

The rearrangement joins TRBV6-1 to TRBJ1-5; D gene uncertain. Deletions cut 8 bases from V and 4 bases from J, with 12 bases between. This CDR3 comprises 13 residues. Germline V CDR1 and CDR2: MNHNS, SASEGT. The CDR3: CASGGISNQPQHF. DNA of the CDR3: TGTGCCAGCGGTGGCATTAGTAATCAGCCCCAGCATTTT.

The V call is TRBV9, the J call TRBJ1-1, with D possibly TRBD1 on 6 matching bases. The CDR3 runs to 16 residues. The V end was cut by 4 bases, the J end by 0 bases, with 16 bases between. Germline V gene lookup returns CDR1 SGDLS and CDR2 YYNGEE. The CDR3 nucleotides read TGTGCCAGCAGCACAAATCAGGACAGATTGAACACTGAAGCTTTCTTT. This encodes CASSTNQDRLNTEAFF.

V and J are TRBV4-3 and TRBJ2-5; TRBD1 is a possible D gene (6 bases). This CDR3 has 16 residues. V shed 0 bases and J shed 5 bases, with 16 bases lying between them. Germline loops: CDR1 LGHNA, CDR2 YSLEER. The CDR3 coding sequence is TGCGCCAGCAGCCAAGATTGGGCAGGGGAGTGGGAGACCCAGTACTTC. Protein sequence: CASSQDWAGEWETQYF.

V and J are TRBV15 and TRBJ2-7, with D perhaps TRBD2 (5 bases). Germline V CDR1 and CDR2: LNHNV, YYDKDF (reference sequence). The V and J ends lost 5 bases and 6 bases respectively, with 20 bases between them. The CDR3 loop spans 15 amino acids. CDR3 DNA: TGTGCCACCAGCCGTGGAACCGGGATCTTCGCCGAGCAGTACTTC. Amino acid sequence: CATSRGTGIFAEQYF.

The chain uses TRBV7-9 and TRBJ2-7; 11 nucleotides line up with TRBD1. CDR3 size: 14 residues. Germline V gene lookup returns CDR1 SEHNR and CDR2 FQNEAQ (reference sequence). V dropped 4 bases and J dropped 3; count of bases not matched to a gene: 2. The CDR3 loop is CASSWTGGGYEQYF. CDR3 nucleotide sequence: TGTGCCAGCAGCTGGACAGGGGGCGGCTACGAGCAGTACTTC. Looking up the rest from reference TRBV7-9 and TRBJ2-7 gives the full variable domain: DTGVSQNPRHKITKRGQNVTFRCDPISEHNRLYWYRQTLGQGPEFLTYFQNEAQLEKSRLLSDRFSAERPKGSFSTLEIQRTEQGDSAMYLCASSWTGGGYEQYFGPGTRLTVT.